Here is one T cell receptor beta chain with its context. V was trimmed by 6 bases and J by 5 bases, leaving 16 bases between them. The V gene's germline CDR1 is MNHEY and CDR2 SVGAGI. This CDR3 contains 14 residues. These data come from a study of blood T cell repertoires in COVID-19. On the study more broadly: From the United States, Italy and Spain came samples of acute and convalescent COVID-19. Sources were T cells, B-cell-depleted T cells, or PBMCs; the material itself was cDNA or gDNA.

Per the study methods: Counts of nucleated cells, estimated from reference gene primer amplification, were obtained. Assay used: immunoSEQ multiplex PCR; TCRdb lists only in-frame clones, some missing. V and J calls and clone size come straight from that table; D and trimming were deduced from the DNA. This sample carries approximately 69,000 clones, less than 85% of them seen once, and the ten largest clones take less than 25%. The J gene is TRBJ1-1, the V gene TRBV6-5, with a possible D match to TRBD1 (6 bases). The sequence was obtained from a man between 60 and 75 years old with acute or convalescent COVID-19. Sequences were obtained from peripheral blood. The CDR3 protein is CASRQYREGTEAFF. DNA of the CDR3: TGTGCCAGCAGGCAATACAGGGAGGGGACTGAAGCTTTCTTT.